Listed below are T cell receptor beta chains from one sample, sequenced in a study of T cell responses to AZD1222 COVID-19 vaccine. Assay: immunoSEQ multiplex PCR; the TCRdb copy retains only in-frame clones and omits some. The data contain some 150,000 clones, about 90% of them singletons. Sequenced material: peripheral blood, taken on day 0 of AZD1222 vaccination. Receptors were obtained from an adult in good health. Both conserved end residues are part of each CDR3. Each record gives: J gene, CDR3 length, V gene, D gene, clone size, CDR3 protein, CDR3 DNA. A D gene is named only where the DNA matches it firmly. Clone size, where shown, is once, few, many, or a class for clones that have expanded.

J gene: TRBJ1-2
CDR3 length: 15
V gene: TRBV27
D gene: TRBD1
clone size: -
CDR3 protein: CASSLVGTGIYGYTF
CDR3 DNA: TGTGCCAGCAGTTTAGTGGGGACAGGGATCTATGGCTACACCTTC

J gene: TRBJ2-2
CDR3 length: 13
V gene: TRBV2
D gene: -
clone size: -
CDR3 protein: CASLVDGAGELFF
CDR3 DNA: TGTGCCAGCCTAGTGGACGGGGCAGGGGAGCTGTTTTTT

J gene: TRBJ2-1
CDR3 length: 14
V gene: TRBV19
D gene: -
clone size: once
CDR3 protein: CASSVRGSYNEQFF
CDR3 DNA: TGTGCCAGTAGTGTCCGGGGCTCCTACAATGAGCAGTTCTTC

J gene: TRBJ1-4
CDR3 length: 14
V gene: TRBV7-8
D gene: -
clone size: -
CDR3 protein: CASTSDTTNEKLFF
CDR3 DNA: TGTGCCAGCACCTCGGATACAACTAATGAAAAACTGTTTTTT

J gene: TRBJ2-7
CDR3 length: 18
V gene: TRBV18
D gene: TRBD2
clone size: -
CDR3 protein: CASSPTTSLAGGTYEQYF
CDR3 DNA: TGTGCCAGCTCGCCAACAACTAGTTTAGCGGGAGGCACCTACGAGCAGTACTTC

J gene: TRBJ1-1
CDR3 length: 14
V gene: TRBV6-5
D gene: TRBD1
clone size: -
CDR3 protein: CASSFGTGFTEAFF
CDR3 DNA: TGTGCCAGCAGTTTCGGGACAGGCTTCACTGAAGCTTTCTTT

J gene: TRBJ2-1
CDR3 length: 16
V gene: TRBV15
D gene: TRBD1
clone size: -
CDR3 protein: CATSGLQGGSYNEQFF
CDR3 DNA: TGTGCCACCAGCGGACTACAGGGGGGATCCTACAATGAGCAGTTCTTC

J gene: TRBJ2-5
CDR3 length: 18
V gene: TRBV9
D gene: TRBD2
clone size: -
CDR3 protein: CASSAGLAGGRPLETQYF
CDR3 DNA: TGTGCCAGCAGCGCCGGACTAGCGGGAGGTCGCCCCTTAGAGACCCAGTACTTC

J gene: TRBJ2-7
CDR3 length: 14
V gene: TRBV28
D gene: TRBD2
clone size: few
CDR3 protein: CASRERAGDYEQYF
CDR3 DNA: TGTGCCAGCAGGGAGCGGGCGGGAGATTACGAGCAGTACTTC

J gene: TRBJ1-5
CDR3 length: 14
V gene: TRBV5-5
D gene: -
clone size: once
CDR3 protein: CASSRVHSNQPQHF
CDR3 DNA: TGTGCCAGCAGCCGCGTCCATAGCAATCAGCCCCAGCATTTT

J gene: TRBJ1-5
CDR3 length: 14
V gene: TRBV7-2
D gene: -
clone size: -
CDR3 protein: CASSPLLRDQPQHF
CDR3 DNA: TGTGCCAGCAGCCCTCTCCTAAGGGATCAGCCCCAGCATTTT

J gene: TRBJ2-3
CDR3 length: 12
V gene: TRBV5-1
D gene: -
clone size: -
CDR3 protein: CASSLPTDTQYF
CDR3 DNA: TGCGCCAGCAGCCTCCCCACAGATACGCAGTATTTT

J gene: TRBJ1-1
CDR3 length: 14
V gene: TRBV5-1
D gene: -
clone size: -
CDR3 protein: CASSRGGADTEAFF
CDR3 DNA: TGCGCCAGCAGCCGCGGGGGGGCGGACACTGAAGCTTTCTTT

J gene: TRBJ2-2
CDR3 length: 16
V gene: TRBV6-2/TRBV6-3
D gene: TRBD2
clone size: -
CDR3 protein: CASSNGLAVITGELFF
CDR3 DNA: TGTGCCAGCAGCAACGGACTAGCGGTAATCACCGGGGAGCTGTTTTTT

J gene: TRBJ1-2
CDR3 length: 13
V gene: TRBV5-6
D gene: -
clone size: -
CDR3 protein: CASSLQGGGGYTF
CDR3 DNA: TGTGCCAGCAGCTTACAAGGCGGTGGCGGCTACACCTTC

J gene: TRBJ2-5
CDR3 length: 15
V gene: TRBV4-1
D gene: -
clone size: -
CDR3 protein: CASSQDGRDQETQYF
CDR3 DNA: TGCGCCAGCAGCCAAGATGGTAGGGACCAAGAGACCCAGTACTTC

J gene: TRBJ2-1
CDR3 length: 11
V gene: TRBV11-2
D gene: -
clone size: -
CDR3 protein: CASSLRTVQFF
CDR3 DNA: TGTGCCAGCAGCTTAAGGACAGTACAGTTCTTC

J gene: TRBJ2-3
CDR3 length: 16
V gene: TRBV27
D gene: -
clone size: -
CDR3 protein: CATTRGLGGRTDTQYF
CDR3 DNA: TGTGCCACCACGAGGGGCTTAGGGGGTAGGACAGATACGCAGTATTTT

J gene: TRBJ2-7
CDR3 length: 12
V gene: TRBV5-1
D gene: -
clone size: -
CDR3 protein: CASRSKGYEQYF
CDR3 DNA: TGCGCCAGCAGATCAAAAGGGTACGAGCAGTACTTC